This T cell receptor beta chain was sequenced in a study of control samples from healthy donors and cancer patients. Concerning this clone itself: Compared with germline, one end of the junction differs, possibly owing to a read error.

TCRdb's copy holds only in-frame clones and misses some; the assay was immunoSEQ multiplex PCR. The table shows under 30,000 clones, with 70% to 85% occurring only once. This CDR3 is built from 16 residues. Per germline, CDR1 SGHRS and CDR2 YFSETQ. The chain recombines TRBV5-1 with TRBJ2-1, with D perhaps TRBD2 (7 bases). The sample was PBMCs. The receptor was derived from a man in his fifties or sixties with head and neck cancer. The CDR3 DNA reads TGCGCCAGCAGCGGGGGGGCAGGCCACTCCCACAATGAGCAGTTCTTC. Translation gives CASSGGAGHSHNEQFF.